These T cell receptor beta chains were read from a single sample in a study of blood T cell repertoires in COVID-19. The method was immunoSEQ multiplex PCR; TCRdb's version includes in-frame clones alone and lacks a portion of them. This sample has some 100,000 clones, with just over 85% found just once. Sequencing was done on a sample of peripheral blood. Receptors originate from a human donor in a cohort sampled during active COVID-19. Each CDR3 is given with its conserved first and last residue. A D gene is named only where the DNA matches it firmly. Clone size is shown for a subset of rows, as once, few, many or a class of expanded clone.

size: .; J: TRBJ1-1; V: TRBV18; D: .; CDR3: CASSRTNTEAFF; DNA: TGTGCCAGCTCACGGACAAACACTGAAGCTTTCTTT
size: .; J: TRBJ2-4; V: TRBV19; D: TRBD2; CDR3: CASSIEQGGRATKNIQYF; DNA: TGTGCCAGTAGTATAGAACAGGGCGGGAGGGCGACCAAAAACATTCAGTACTTC
size: .; J: TRBJ2-5; V: TRBV6-4; D: .; CDR3: CASNRAGSETQYF; DNA: TGTGCCAGCAACAGAGCGGGTTCAGAGACCCAGTACTTC
size: .; J: TRBJ2-7; V: TRBV28; D: .; CDR3: CASSLEGLYEQYF; DNA: TGTGCCAGCAGTTTAGAGGGCCTCTACGAGCAGTACTTC
size: .; J: TRBJ1-5; V: TRBV5-6; D: .; CDR3: CASSLGQSNQPQHF; DNA: TGTGCCAGCAGCTTGGGACAGAGCAATCAGCCCCAGCATTTT
size: .; J: TRBJ2-7; V: TRBV2; D: TRBD1; CDR3: CASREDRASYEQYF; DNA: TGTGCCAGTAGGGAGGACAGGGCCTCCTACGAGCAGTACTTC
size: .; J: TRBJ2-6; V: TRBV5-1; D: TRBD2; CDR3: CASSSLAGAPGANVLTF; DNA: TGCGCCAGCAGCTCACTAGCGGGAGCTCCCGGGGCCAACGTCCTGACTTTC
size: .; J: TRBJ2-7; V: TRBV6-1; D: .; CDR3: CASSEARGNEQYF; DNA: TGTGCCAGCAGTGAAGCCCGCGGGAACGAGCAGTACTTC
size: .; J: TRBJ2-2; V: TRBV28; D: .; CDR3: CASRPSQGDTGELFF; DNA: TGTGCCAGCAGACCCTCCCAAGGGGACACCGGGGAGCTGTTTTTT
size: .; J: TRBJ2-2; V: TRBV11-1; D: .; CDR3: CASSSTQGPTGELFF; DNA: TGTGCCAGCAGCTCGACGCAGGGGCCGACCGGGGAGCTGTTTTTT
size: once; J: TRBJ2-7; V: TRBV11-3; D: TRBD2; CDR3: CASSPGLAGAEQYF; DNA: TGTGCCAGCAGCCCCGGACTAGCGGGAGCCGAGCAGTACTTC
size: once; J: TRBJ1-1; V: TRBV3-1/TRBV3-2; D: .; CDR3: CASSHRGTEAFF; DNA: TGTGCCAGCAGCCATCGAGGGACTGAAGCTTTCTTT
size: .; J: TRBJ1-5; V: TRBV19; D: .; CDR3: CASSIVRTSISQPQHF; DNA: TGTGCCAGTAGTATCGTAAGGACTTCAATCTCTCAGCCCCAGCATTTT
size: .; J: TRBJ2-5; V: TRBV11-2; D: TRBD1; CDR3: CASSFDRGLRETQYF; DNA: TGTGCCAGCAGCTTTGACAGGGGGCTTCGAGAGACCCAGTACTTC
size: .; J: TRBJ2-3; V: TRBV28; D: TRBD1; CDR3: CASSFRQGSTDTQYF; DNA: TGTGCCAGCAGTTTCCGACAGGGGAGCACAGATACGCAGTATTTT
size: .; J: TRBJ1-2; V: TRBV19; D: .; CDR3: CASSTTGFSGYTF; DNA: TGTGCCAGTAGTACCACAGGGTTTTCTGGCTACACCTTC
size: many; J: TRBJ1-6; V: TRBV28; D: TRBD1; CDR3: CASSSDREHSPLHF; DNA: TGTGCCAGCAGTTCCGACAGGGAACATTCACCCCTCCACTTT
size: .; J: TRBJ2-1; V: TRBV11-3; D: TRBD2; CDR3: CASSGRANEQFF; DNA: TGTGCCAGCAGCGGGAGGGCCAATGAGCAGTTCTTC
size: few; J: TRBJ1-5; V: TRBV6-2/TRBV6-3; D: .; CDR3: CASSLTPSNQPQHF; DNA: TGTGCCAGCAGTTTAACACCGAGCAATCAGCCCCAGCATTTT
size: .; J: TRBJ1-2; V: TRBV18; D: .; CDR3: CASSPSSGEYGYTF; DNA: TGTGCCAGCTCACCATCCTCAGGGGAATATGGCTACACCTTC
size: .; J: TRBJ2-1; V: TRBV27; D: TRBD2; CDR3: CASSFTSGSNDEQFF; DNA: TGTGCCAGCAGTTTTACTAGCGGGAGTAATGATGAGCAGTTCTTC
size: few; J: TRBJ2-3; V: TRBV28; D: .; CDR3: CASSLNPGIGDTQYF; DNA: TGTGCCAGCAGTTTGAATCCCGGGATTGGAGATACGCAGTATTTT
size: .; J: TRBJ2-7; V: TRBV18; D: TRBD2; CDR3: CASSFGLAGVGEQYF; DNA: TGTGCCAGCTCATTCGGACTAGCGGGAGTTGGCGAGCAGTACTTC
size: .; J: TRBJ1-2; V: TRBV6-2/TRBV6-3; D: .; CDR3: CASSYSTMTGSTNYGYTF; DNA: TGTGCCAGCAGTTACTCGACCATGACAGGATCAACCAACTATGGCTACACCTTC
size: .; J: TRBJ2-7; V: TRBV7-8; D: .; CDR3: CASSLKRGEQYF; DNA: TGTGCCAGCAGCTTAAAAAGAGGGGAGCAGTACTTC
size: .; J: TRBJ2-7; V: TRBV3-1/TRBV3-2; D: TRBD1; CDR3: CASSPGQGRAYEQYF; DNA: TGTGCCAGCAGCCCGGGACAGGGAAGGGCCTACGAGCAGTACTTC
size: .; J: TRBJ2-7; V: TRBV10-1; D: .; CDR3: CASSEFRATRGNEQYF; DNA: TGCGCCAGCAGTGAGTTCCGAGCGACCCGGGGAAACGAGCAGTACTTC